These T cell receptor beta chains were read from a single sample in a study of blood T cells in healthy people across ages. TCRdb fed the 5' RACE reads into MiXCR, producing one record per CDR3 protein. The sample records a few hundred thousand distinct CDR3 sequences, 25% to 30% being singletons. Sequencing was carried out using blood. The receptors derive from a woman aged 70-85 years in good health. Each CDR3 is given with its conserved first and last residue.

V: TRBV9; J: TRBJ1-1; CDR3: CASSPLDRALPEAFF
V: TRBV11-3; J: TRBJ1-2; CDR3: CASSLGGDRFGYGYTF
V: TRBV5-1; J: TRBJ1-5; CDR3: CASSLEGFVNQPQHF
V: TRBV25-1; J: TRBJ1-6; CDR3: CASSEDRGNSPLHF
V: TRBV20-1; J: TRBJ1-4; CDR3: CSARPGQGGEKLFF
V: TRBV10-3; J: TRBJ2-7; CDR3: CATGQASSYEQYF
V: TRBV10-3; J: TRBJ2-7; CDR3: CAITEGGYEQYF
V: TRBV4-2; J: TRBJ2-5; CDR3: CASSQEQGTGETQYF
V: TRBV7-9; J: TRBJ1-2; CDR3: CASSSTPQTYGYTF
V: TRBV2; J: TRBJ2-3; CDR3: CASSVIGGWTDTQYF
V: TRBV7-7; J: TRBJ1-2; CDR3: CASSPLGANYGYTF
V: TRBV29-1; J: TRBJ1-2; CDR3: CSVETTGGHLYGYTF
V: TRBV15; J: TRBJ1-2; CDR3: CATSRDGINYGYTF
V: TRBV7-9; J: TRBJ2-7; CDR3: CASSLGQGGDEQYF
V: TRBV18; J: TRBJ2-7; CDR3: CASSPAGTGGEQYF
V: TRBV4-1; J: TRBJ1-4; CDR3: CASSRAGVREKLFF
V: TRBV7-2; J: TRBJ1-5; CDR3: CASSLLGSNQPQHF
V: TRBV7-9; J: TRBJ1-4; CDR3: CASSGGLNEKLFF
V: TRBV4-2; J: TRBJ1-1; CDR3: CASSQAQGTNTEAFF
V: TRBV3-1; J: TRBJ2-2; CDR3: CASSKNHEGEKAWRTGELFF
V: TRBV5-1; J: TRBJ1-2; CDR3: CASRRERGDANYGYTF
V: TRBV20-1; J: TRBJ2-3; CDR3: CSARAGGLGTDTQYF
V: TRBV20-1; J: TRBJ2-1; CDR3: CSGSGSDRFSYNEQFF
V: TRBV20-1; J: TRBJ2-5; CDR3: CSARFPRIGETQYF
V: TRBV27; J: TRBJ2-2; CDR3: CAGSPSGTANTGELFF
V: TRBV20-1; J: TRBJ1-5; CDR3: CSARDRVIGGSGQPQHF
V: TRBV7-7; J: TRBJ2-5; CDR3: CASSLIPSGGALETQYF